Below are 30 T cell receptor beta chains sequenced from a single sample in a study of metastatic and nonmetastatic thyroid tumors. Thyroid surgery had not been preceded by any treatment in any patient. TCRdb re-called the PCR reads via MiXCR. This sample has about 7,000 clones, with around two fifths found just once. Sequenced input: tumor tissue. The receptors derive from a female donor with papillary thyroid cancer or a benign thyroid nodule (not recorded which). Some clones in this sample may be carry-over from other donors' samples.

The chain combines TRBV5-1 with TRBJ2-7; D is ambiguous. Trimming took 7 bases from V and 2 from J, leaving 13 bases between them. The CDR3 is made up of 13 amino acids. Germline values: CDR1 SGHRS, CDR2 YFSETQ. The CDR3 DNA sequence: TGCGCCAGCGTCCCTAATGGGCCCTACGAGCAGTACTTC. It codes for CASVPNGPYEQYF.

This rearrangement joins TRBV6-8 to TRBJ2-7, with TRBD2 matching over 8 bases. Germline lookup yields CDR1 MNHGY and CDR2 SAAAGT. Losses at the gene ends were 8 bases for V and 3 bases for J; bases not matched to a gene: 12. This CDR3 is built from 15 residues. The CDR3 DNA reads as TGTGCCAGCCCGGGTGGCGGGAGGTTCTACTACGAGCAGTACTTC. It specifies CASPGGGRFYYEQYF.

This clone was found a few times. V usage is TRBV19 and J usage is TRBJ2-1; TRBD1 matches at 9 bases. From germline, CDR1 is LNHDA and CDR2 SQIVND (reference sequence). Trimming at V came to 4 bases and at J to 9 bases, leaving 7 bases not matched to a gene. This CDR3 is built from 14 residues. The CDR3 DNA reads as TGTGCCAGTAGTAGGGGACAGGGAAGTAGTGAGCAGTTCTTC. Protein sequence: CASSRGQGSSEQFF.

This clone was detected a few times. The V gene is TRBV6-2 or TRBV6-3, the J gene TRBJ2-7; the D gene could be TRBD1 or TRBD2 (5 bases each). Per germline, CDR1 MNHEY and CDR2 SVGEGT. Trimming cost V 6 bases and J 1 base, with 16 bases left between them. The CDR3 is 15 residues long. The CDR3 DNA reads as TGTGCCAGCAGCCTCACCCGGGACGGTTCCTACGAGCAGTACTTC. This gives the protein CASSLTRDGSYEQYF.

The rearrangement joins TRBV7-2 to TRBJ2-7; D is possibly TRBD1 (6 bases). Germline-derived CDR1 and CDR2 are SGHTA and FQGNSA. CDR3 length: 14 amino acids. V lost 3 bases, J lost 0 bases, and 9 bases lay in between. CDR3 bases: TGTGCCAGCAGCTTGGACAGCAACTCCTACGAGCAGTACTTC. Translating it yields CASSLDSNSYEQYF.

The chain carries TRBV20-1 and TRBJ2-4, with TRBD2 as a possible D gene (6 bases). Germline-derived CDR1 and CDR2 are DFQATT and SNEGSKA (reference sequence). Deletions cut 3 bases from V and 0 bases from J, with 18 bases between. CDR3 length: 17 amino acids. As DNA, the CDR3 is TGCAGTGCTAGCGATTGGCGGGGTTCGTTAGCCAAAAACATTCAGTACTTC. This sequence encodes CSASDWRGSLAKNIQYF.

This chain links TRBV6-1 with TRBJ2-7; possibly TRBD1 for D (6 bases). This CDR3 is built from 14 residues. Germline V gene data show CDR1 as MNHNS and CDR2 as SASEGT. V lost 2 bases and J 4 bases, leaving 12 bases between the germline ends. For the CDR3, the DNA is TGTGCCAGCAGTGAAAGGGGGAACAGGTACGAGCAGTACTTC. Translating gives CASSERGNRYEQYF.

The V and J genes are TRBV12-3 or TRBV12-4 and TRBJ2-7; 9 positions agree with TRBD2. The CDR3 runs to 17 residues. With V trimmed by 6 bases and J by 4 bases, 16 bases remained unmatched. The CDR3: CASSYYGTSRSRYEQYF. CDR3 coding DNA: TGTGCCAGCAGCTACTACGGGACTAGCAGGAGTCGATACGAGCAGTACTTC.

The V gene is TRBV20-1, the J gene TRBJ2-2; no clear D gene. This CDR3 has 12 residues. The V end lost 0 bases, the J end lost 4 bases, and 3 bases lay between the germline ends. The germline V gene has CDR1 DFQATT and CDR2 SNEGSKA (reference sequence). The CDR3 reads CSARDVTGELFF. The CDR3 DNA sequence: TGCAGTGCTAGAGATGTCACCGGGGAGCTGTTTTTT.

This clone was counted many times. This chain uses TRBV7-2 with TRBJ2-2; D might be TRBD2 (6 bases). V lost 4 bases to trimming and J lost 4 bases, with 10 bases between them. Germline V gene data show CDR1 as SGHTA and CDR2 as FQGNSA. The CDR3 is 14 residues long. CDR3 bases: TGTGCCAGCAGCTCAACGCGGGGCACCGGGGAGCTGTTTTTT. It is translated as CASSSTRGTGELFF.

This clone appeared a few times. At one of its ends the junction is not consistent with the germline gene, which may arise from a read error. The chain combines TRBV28 with TRBJ1-5; D gene ambiguous. This CDR3 comprises 13 residues. Germline CDR1 reads MDHEN; CDR2 reads SYDVKM. The CDR3 loop reads CAISLVLSQPQHF. As DNA, the CDR3 is TGTGCCATCAGTTTAGTTCTGAGTCAGCCCCAGCATTTT.

This chain connects TRBV20-1 to TRBJ2-7; a possible D gene is TRBD2 (6 bases). The CDR3 has 14 residues. With 7 bases removed from V and 0 bases from J, the gap between germline ends came to 16 bases. CDR1 and CDR2 from the germline V gene are DFQATT and SNEGSKA (reference sequence). CDR3 in amino acids: CSVRGGKGSYEQYF. In DNA form, the CDR3 reads TGCAGTGTTAGGGGCGGGAAGGGCTCCTACGAGCAGTACTTC.

This clone was counted only a few times. V is TRBV12-5 and J is TRBJ1-2; no firm D call. V was shortened by 10 bases and J by 3 bases, with 0 bases between the two germline ends. This CDR3 has 8 amino acids. Per germline, CDR1 LGHNT and CDR2 FRNRAP. The CDR3 here is CANYGYTF. The CDR3 coding sequence is TGTGCTAACTATGGCTACACCTTC.

The chain joins TRBV20-1 to TRBJ1-2, with 7 bases fitting TRBD1. V shed 6 bases, J shed 2 bases, and the junction held 9 bases outside the gene matches. Germline-derived CDR1 and CDR2 are DFQATT and SNEGSKA (reference sequence). CDR3 length: 14 residues. CDR3 nucleotides: TGCAGTGCCCACGACAGGACAGGCAACTATGGCTACACCTTC. It codes for CSAHDRTGNYGYTF.

The rearrangement links TRBV4-2 to TRBJ1-3, with D possibly being TRBD1 (5 bases). The CDR3 has 13 amino acids. The V end lost 8 bases, the J end lost 2 bases, and 10 bases lay between the germline ends. Germline CDR1 and CDR2: LGHNA and YNFKEQ. The CDR3 DNA is TGTGCCAGCGGGGGTGAGGCTGGAAACACCATATATTTT. Protein: CASGGEAGNTIYF.

This clone has only a few counts. The chain uses TRBV19 and TRBJ2-3; D is undetermined. CDR1 is LNHDA, CDR2 SQIVND, per germline (reference sequence). Trimming left V 7 bases short and J 4 bases short, with 6 bases between. The CDR3 contains 11 residues. The CDR3 protein is CASNSADTQYF. Written as DNA, the CDR3 is TGTGCCAGTAATTCCGCAGATACGCAGTATTTT.

In its sample, this clone was seen a few times. The chain links TRBV28 to TRBJ2-7; 8 bases line up with TRBD2. With 4 bases clipped from V and 0 bases from J, the junction kept 11 bases outside the gene matches. CDR1 is MDHEN, CDR2 SYDVKM, per germline. The CDR3 is 17 amino acids. CDR3 in amino acids: CASSSRVAGPHSYEQYF. In nucleotides, the CDR3 is TGTGCCAGCAGTTCCCGAGTAGCGGGACCACACTCCTACGAGCAGTACTTC. Full variable domain (remainder filled in from reference TRBV28 and TRBJ2-7): DVKVTQSSRYLVKRTGEKVFLECVQDMDHENMFWYRQDPGLGLRLIYFSYDVKMKEKGDIPEGYSVSREKKERFSLILESASTNQTSMYLCASSSRVAGPHSYEQYFGPGTRLTVT.

J is TRBJ1-5 and V is TRBV12-3 or TRBV12-4, with a tentative D call TRBD1 (6 bases). This CDR3 has 15 amino acids. Trimming removed 2 bases at V and 5 bases at J, with 13 bases between. Here the CDR3 reads CASSLQGIGYQPQHF. The CDR3 nucleotides read TGTGCCAGCAGTTTACAGGGGATTGGGTATCAGCCCCAGCATTTT.

The chain combines TRBV7-6 with TRBJ2-7; TRBD2 matches at 7 bases. The CDR3 is 14 amino acids. Germline V gene data show CDR1 as SGHVS and CDR2 as FNYEAQ. V shed 5 bases, J shed 2 bases, and the junction held 6 bases outside the gene matches. This CDR3 reads CASSPGLGTYEQYF. The CDR3 DNA reads TGTGCCAGCAGCCCAGGACTAGGAACCTACGAGCAGTACTTC.

V gene TRBV7-9 combines with J gene TRBJ2-7, with 12 bases fitting TRBD2. Trimming at V came to 5 bases and at J to 2 bases, leaving 4 bases not matched to a gene. This CDR3 has 15 residues. Germline loops: CDR1 SEHNR, CDR2 FQNEAQ (reference sequence). The CDR3 nucleotides are TGTGCCAGCAGCCCGACTAGCGGGAGTACCTACGAGCAGTACTTC. Translating it yields CASSPTSGSTYEQYF.

This CDR3 is CASSPPSSYEQYF. The CDR3 DNA sequence: TGTGCCAGCTCACCACCTAGCTCCTACGAGCAGTACTTC. J is TRBJ2-7 and V is TRBV18; D gene unclear. CDR1 is KGHSH, CDR2 LQKENI, per germline. The CDR3 consists of 13 residues. V was trimmed by 0 bases and J by 0 bases, leaving 3 bases between them.

The chain couples TRBV4-1 to TRBJ2-2; 9 nucleotides line up with TRBD1. Germline V gene sequence: CDR1 MGHRA, CDR2 YSYEKL. This CDR3 is built from 15 residues. Trimming removed 4 bases from V and 7 bases from J; junction bases left unmatched: 7. In DNA form, the CDR3 reads TGCGCCAGCAGCCTCCACAGGGGGCGGGACGGGGAGCTGTTTTTT. Amino acids: CASSLHRGRDGELFF.

There are a few counts of this clone. The CDR3 region has the DNA TGTGCCAGCAGGGGGGTGGCCCGCGAAAAACTGTTTTTT. It translates to CASRGVAREKLFF. This chain links TRBV12-3 or TRBV12-4 with TRBJ1-4; TRBD1 might be the D (5 bases). The CDR3 sequence is 13 residues long. Trimming took 6 bases from V and 8 from J, leaving 13 bases between them.

To note about this clone: Relative to the germline gene, one junction end is altered; a read error may explain this. The DNA for the CDR3 is TGTGCCAGCAGATATGGACAGGGAATTGAGACCCGGTACTTC. Its translation: CASRYGQGIETRYF. This chain joins TRBV27 and TRBJ2-5, with 8 bases matching TRBD1. Germline assignment: CDR1 MNHEY and CDR2 SMNVEV (reference sequence). This CDR3 is built from 14 residues.

The chain couples TRBV5-1 to TRBJ2-3, with TRBD2 matching over 11 bases. V lost 4 bases, J lost 5 bases, and 6 bases stayed unmatched. CDR1 is SGHRS and CDR2 is YFSETQ in the germline V gene. This CDR3 spans 15 amino acids. The CDR3 sequence is CASSPYSGGGDTQYF. The DNA of the CDR3 is TGCGCCAGCAGCCCCTATAGCGGGGGGGGAGATACGCAGTATTTT.

On this clone: The conserved phenylalanine or tryptophan normally closing the CDR3 is absent here, so this likely arose from a read error. The chain recombines TRBV27 with TRBJ2-7; the D is unclear. CDR1 and CDR2 (germline): MNHEY, SMNVEV (reference sequence). CDR3 length equals 15 residues. The germline V and J ends were trimmed by 7 bases and 6 bases, with 22 bases remaining between them. CDR3 amino acids: CASKSSETSPLEQYS. In nucleotides, the CDR3 is TGTGCCAGCAAGAGTAGTGAGACATCCCCCCTCGAGCAGTACTCC.

This clone was recorded only once. The chain carries TRBV20-1 and TRBJ2-1; TRBD2 matches 7 bases. The CDR3 runs to 16 residues. CDR1 and CDR2 from the germline V gene are DFQATT and SNEGSKA (reference sequence). V was clipped by 1 base and J by 6 bases; unmatched bases: 12. The CDR3 DNA reads TGCAGTGCTAGAGTGGGGCTGGCGGGAGTTAGCAATGAGCAGTTCTTC. Encoded protein: CSARVGLAGVSNEQFF.

This chain joins TRBV20-1 and TRBJ2-7; D may correspond to TRBD1 or TRBD2 (5 bases each). This CDR3 comprises 15 residues. V was clipped by 6 bases and J by 0 bases, with 18 bases between them. Germline CDR1 reads DFQATT; CDR2 reads SNEGSKA (reference sequence). CDR3 region: CSAPTQRGPSYEQYF. CDR3 DNA sequence: TGCAGTGCCCCTACCCAGAGGGGACCCTCCTACGAGCAGTACTTC.

This clone turned up a few times. The chain employs TRBV6-1 and TRBJ2-2, with TRBD1 as a possible D gene (6 bases). The CDR3 spans 15 residues. V gave up 6 bases and J gave up 1 base, with 12 bases separating them. Per the germline V gene, CDR1 is MNHNS and CDR2 is SASEGT. CDR3 DNA sequence: TGTGCCAGCAGGAAATCGGGACAGAACACCGGGGAGCTGTTTTTT. Protein product: CASRKSGQNTGELFF.

The chain uses TRBV5-1 and TRBJ1-2, with 11 nucleotides matching TRBD1. V dropped 7 bases and J dropped 3; count of bases not matched to a gene: 5. The CDR3 totals 14 residues. Germline CDR1 SGHRS, CDR2 YFSETQ. This CDR3 reads CASRPGQGDYGYTF. CDR3 nucleotides: TGCGCCAGCCGCCCGGGACAGGGGGACTATGGCTACACCTTC. The variable domain in full, completed from reference TRBV5-1 and TRBJ1-2, reads KAGVTQTPRYLIKTRGQQVTLSCSPISGHRSVSWYQQTPGQGLQFLFEYFSETQRNKGNFPGRFSGRQFSNSRSEMNVSTLELGDSALYLCASRPGQGDYGYTFGSGTRLTVV.